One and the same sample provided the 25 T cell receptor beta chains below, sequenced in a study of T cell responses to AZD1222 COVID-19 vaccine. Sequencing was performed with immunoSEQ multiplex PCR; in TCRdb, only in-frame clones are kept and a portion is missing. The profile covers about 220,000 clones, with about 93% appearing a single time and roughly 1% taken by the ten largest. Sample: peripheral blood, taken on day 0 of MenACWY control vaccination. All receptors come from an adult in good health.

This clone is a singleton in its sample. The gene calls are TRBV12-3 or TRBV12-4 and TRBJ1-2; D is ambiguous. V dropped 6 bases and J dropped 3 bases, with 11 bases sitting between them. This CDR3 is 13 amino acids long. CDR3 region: CASSQRPDYGYTF. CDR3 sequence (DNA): TGTGCCAGCAGCCAACGACCCGACTATGGCTACACCTTC.

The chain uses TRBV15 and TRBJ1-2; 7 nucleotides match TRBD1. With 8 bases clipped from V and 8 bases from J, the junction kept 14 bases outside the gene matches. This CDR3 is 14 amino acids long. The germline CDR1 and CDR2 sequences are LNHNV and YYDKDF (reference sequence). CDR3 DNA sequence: TGTGCCACCTACGGGAAAGACAGGGCTATCGGCTACACCTTC. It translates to CATYGKDRAIGYTF.

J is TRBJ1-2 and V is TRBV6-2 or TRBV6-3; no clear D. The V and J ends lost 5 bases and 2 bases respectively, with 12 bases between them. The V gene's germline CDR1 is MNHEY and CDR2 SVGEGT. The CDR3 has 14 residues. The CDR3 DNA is TGTGCCAGCAGTCAACTCAGGTCGAACTATGGCTACACCTTC. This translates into CASSQLRSNYGYTF.

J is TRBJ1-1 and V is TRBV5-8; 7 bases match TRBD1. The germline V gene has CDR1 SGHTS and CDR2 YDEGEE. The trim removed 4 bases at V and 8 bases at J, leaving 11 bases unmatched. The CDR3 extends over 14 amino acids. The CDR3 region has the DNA TGTGCCAGCAGCCTGCGACAGGGCCGGGGCGAAGCTTTCTTT. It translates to CASSLRQGRGEAFF.

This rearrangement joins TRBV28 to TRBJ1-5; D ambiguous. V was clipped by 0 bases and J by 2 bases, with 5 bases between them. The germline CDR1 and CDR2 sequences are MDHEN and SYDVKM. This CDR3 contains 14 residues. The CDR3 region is CASSLWGGNQPQHF. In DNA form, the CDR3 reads TGTGCCAGCAGTTTATGGGGAGGCAATCAGCCCCAGCATTTT.

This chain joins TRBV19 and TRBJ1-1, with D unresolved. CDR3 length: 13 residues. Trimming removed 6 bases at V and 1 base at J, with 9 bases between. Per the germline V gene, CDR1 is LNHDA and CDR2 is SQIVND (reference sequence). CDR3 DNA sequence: TGTGCCAGTAGCGAACAGCGGAACACTGAAGCTTTCTTT. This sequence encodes CASSEQRNTEAFF. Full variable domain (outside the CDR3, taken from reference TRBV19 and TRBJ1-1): DGGITQSPKYLFRKEGQNVTLSCEQNLNHDAMYWYRQDPGQGLRLIYYSQIVNDFQKGDIAEGYSVSREKKESFPLTVTSAQKNPTAFYLCASSEQRNTEAFFGQGTRLTVV.

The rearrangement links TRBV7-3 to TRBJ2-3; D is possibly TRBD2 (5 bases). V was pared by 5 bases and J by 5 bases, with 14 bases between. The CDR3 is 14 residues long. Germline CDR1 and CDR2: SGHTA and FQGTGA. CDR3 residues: CASSLRALVDTQYF. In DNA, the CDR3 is TGTGCCAGCAGCCTGAGGGCGCTGGTAGATACGCAGTATTTT.

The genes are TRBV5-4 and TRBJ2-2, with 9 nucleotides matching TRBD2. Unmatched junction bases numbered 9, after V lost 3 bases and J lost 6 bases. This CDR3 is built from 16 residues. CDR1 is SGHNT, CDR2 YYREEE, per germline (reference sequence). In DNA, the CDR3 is TGTGCCAGCAGCTGGGCCGGGACTAGCTTCTCCGGGGAGCTGTTTTTT. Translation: CASSWAGTSFSGELFF.

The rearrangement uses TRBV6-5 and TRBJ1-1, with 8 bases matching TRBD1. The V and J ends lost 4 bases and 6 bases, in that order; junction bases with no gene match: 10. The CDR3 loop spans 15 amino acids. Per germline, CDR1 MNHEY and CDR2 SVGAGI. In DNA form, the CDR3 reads TGTGCCAGCAGTTCCCCAGGGGGCCAGAGGTCTGAAGCTTTCTTT. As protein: CASSSPGGQRSEAFF.

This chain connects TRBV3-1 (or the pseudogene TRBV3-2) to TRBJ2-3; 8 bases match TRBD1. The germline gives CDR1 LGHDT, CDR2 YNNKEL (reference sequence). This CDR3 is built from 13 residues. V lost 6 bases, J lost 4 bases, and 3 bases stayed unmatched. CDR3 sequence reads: CASSRQGPDTQYF. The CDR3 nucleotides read TGTGCCAGCAGTCGACAGGGGCCAGATACGCAGTATTTT.

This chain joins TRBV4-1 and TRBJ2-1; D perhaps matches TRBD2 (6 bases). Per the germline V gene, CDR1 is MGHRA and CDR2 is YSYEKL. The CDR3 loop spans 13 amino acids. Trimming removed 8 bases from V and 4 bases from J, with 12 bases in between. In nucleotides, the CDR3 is TGCGCCAGCTCGGGCGGGGTATACAATGAGCAGTTCTTC. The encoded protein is CASSGGVYNEQFF.

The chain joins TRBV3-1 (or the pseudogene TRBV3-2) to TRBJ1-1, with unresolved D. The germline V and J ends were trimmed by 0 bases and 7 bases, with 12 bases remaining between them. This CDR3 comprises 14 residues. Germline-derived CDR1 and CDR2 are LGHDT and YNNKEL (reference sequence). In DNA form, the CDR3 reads TGTGCCAGCAGCCAAGAAACACAAACTCATGAAGCTTTCTTT. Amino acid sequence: CASSQETQTHEAFF.

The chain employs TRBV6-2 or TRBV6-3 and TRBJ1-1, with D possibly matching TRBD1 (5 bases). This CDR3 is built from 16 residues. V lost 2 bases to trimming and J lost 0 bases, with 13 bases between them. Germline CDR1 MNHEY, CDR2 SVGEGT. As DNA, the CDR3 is TGTGCCAGCAGTTACGTCCCCGGGGGGGTGAACACTGAAGCTTTCTTT. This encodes CASSYVPGGVNTEAFF.

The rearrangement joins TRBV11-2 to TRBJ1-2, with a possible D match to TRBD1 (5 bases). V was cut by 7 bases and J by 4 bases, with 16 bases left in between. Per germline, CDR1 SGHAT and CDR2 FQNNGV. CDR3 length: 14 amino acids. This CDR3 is CASTTAGRVYGYTF. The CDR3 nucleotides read TGTGCCAGCACCACGGCGGGCAGGGTCTATGGCTACACCTTC.

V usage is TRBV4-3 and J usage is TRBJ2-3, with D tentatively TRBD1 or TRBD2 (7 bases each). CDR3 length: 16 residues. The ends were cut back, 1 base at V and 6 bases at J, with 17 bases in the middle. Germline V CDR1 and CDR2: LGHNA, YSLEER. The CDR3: CASSQGAGTAGDTQYF. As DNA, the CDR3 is TGCGCCAGCAGCCAAGGGGCCGGGACAGCGGGGGATACGCAGTATTTT.

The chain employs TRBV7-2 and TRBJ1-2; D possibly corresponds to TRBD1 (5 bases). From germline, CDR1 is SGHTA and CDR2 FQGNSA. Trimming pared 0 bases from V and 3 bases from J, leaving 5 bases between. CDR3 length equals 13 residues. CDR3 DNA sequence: TGTGCCAGCAGCTTAGCACAGGACTATGGCTACACCTTC. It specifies CASSLAQDYGYTF.

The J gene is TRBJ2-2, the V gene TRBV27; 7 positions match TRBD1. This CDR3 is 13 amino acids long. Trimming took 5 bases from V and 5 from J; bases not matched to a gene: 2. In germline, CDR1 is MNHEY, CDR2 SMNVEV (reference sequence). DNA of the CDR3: TGTGCCAGCAGTCCCAGGGGGACCGGGGAGCTGTTTTTT. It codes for CASSPRGTGELFF.

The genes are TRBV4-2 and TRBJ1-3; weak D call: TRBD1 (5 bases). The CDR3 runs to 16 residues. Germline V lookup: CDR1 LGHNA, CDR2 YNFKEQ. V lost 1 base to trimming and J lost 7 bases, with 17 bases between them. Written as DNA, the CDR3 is TGTGCCAGCAGCCAAGGTGGGGGACCTCCGGAGAACACCATATATTTT. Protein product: CASSQGGGPPENTIYF.

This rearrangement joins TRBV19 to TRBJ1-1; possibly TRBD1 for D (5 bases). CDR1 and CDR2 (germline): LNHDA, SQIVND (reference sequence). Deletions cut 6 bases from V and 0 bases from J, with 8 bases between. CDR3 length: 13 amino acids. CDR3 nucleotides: TGTGCCAGTAGGACGACAGTGAACACTGAAGCTTTCTTT. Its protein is CASRTTVNTEAFF.

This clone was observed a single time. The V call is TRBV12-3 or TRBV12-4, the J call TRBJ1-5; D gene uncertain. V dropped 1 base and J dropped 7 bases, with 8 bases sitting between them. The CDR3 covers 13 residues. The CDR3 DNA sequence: TGTGCCAGCAGTTTAGGGCCCCCGCAGCCCCAGCATTTT. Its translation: CASSLGPPQPQHF.

The CDR3 bases are TGTGCCAGTAGTATCCAGAACAAGGCCAACTACAATGAGCAGTTCTTC. Translating gives CASSIQNKANYNEQFF. The chain has TRBV19 and TRBJ2-1; D uncertain. The V and J ends lost 3 bases and 3 bases respectively, with 15 bases between them. Germline assignment: CDR1 LNHDA and CDR2 SQIVND (reference sequence). This CDR3 region has 16 residues.

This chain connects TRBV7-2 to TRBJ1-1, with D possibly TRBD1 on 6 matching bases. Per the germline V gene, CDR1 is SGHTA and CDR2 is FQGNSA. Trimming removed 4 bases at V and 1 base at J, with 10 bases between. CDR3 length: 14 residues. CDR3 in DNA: TGTGCCAGCAGCTCTTTAGGGGGGAACACTGAAGCTTTCTTT. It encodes CASSSLGGNTEAFF.

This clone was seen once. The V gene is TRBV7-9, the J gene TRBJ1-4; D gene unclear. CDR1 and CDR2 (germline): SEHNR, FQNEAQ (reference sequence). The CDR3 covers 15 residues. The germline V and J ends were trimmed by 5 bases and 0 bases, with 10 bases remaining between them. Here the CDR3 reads CASSPRSATNEKLFF. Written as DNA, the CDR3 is TGTGCCAGCAGCCCCAGGAGTGCAACTAATGAAAAACTGTTTTTT.

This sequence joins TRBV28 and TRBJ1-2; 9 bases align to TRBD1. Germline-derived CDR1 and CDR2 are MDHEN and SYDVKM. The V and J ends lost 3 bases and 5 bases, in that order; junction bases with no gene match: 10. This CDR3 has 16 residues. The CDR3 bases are TGTGCCAGCAGTTTTGGCGGGACAGGGACGACTTATGGCTACACCTTC. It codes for CASSFGGTGTTYGYTF.

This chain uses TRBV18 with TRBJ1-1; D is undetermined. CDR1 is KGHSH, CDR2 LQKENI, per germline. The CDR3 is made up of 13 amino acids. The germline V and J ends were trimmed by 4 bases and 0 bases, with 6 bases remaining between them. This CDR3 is CASSRRVNTEAFF. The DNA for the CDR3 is TGTGCCAGCTCACGAAGAGTGAACACTGAAGCTTTCTTT.